Sequencing of this TCR beta chain was carried out in a study of beta chain features in type 1 diabetes. By way of CD45RO/CCR7/CD25/CD127/CD95/CD27, the CD4+ regulatory, stem cell-like memory, central memory and naive cells were sorted. This CDR3 is built from 15 residues. Germline assignment: CDR1 SGDLS and CDR2 YYNGEE. On this clone: What it binds is unknown.

Findings and limits, study-wide: For Type 1 diabetes patients, all four CD4+ subsets carried TCRB CDR3s that were moderately but significantly shorter. Here, the possible influence of HLA type (on TCRB rearrangement) remained unresolved.

The investigators reverse transcribed all of the isolated RNA, so they sequenced expressed TCRB transcripts. The data were produced by immunoSEQ multiplex PCR, yet TCRdb's version contains in-frame clones alone and is incomplete. Here the sample spans around 180,000 clones, 7.5% to 8.5% being singletons. This clonotype was obtained from a man aged 18 to 35 with type 1 diabetes. Input material: central memory CD4+ T cells from blood. The chain joins TRBV9 to TRBJ2-5; no clear D gene. The DNA end favors TRBJ2-7, so the J call may be wrong. CDR3 bases: TGTGCCAGCAGCGTAGATCAAACTAACTCCTACGAGCAGTACTTC. As protein: CASSVDQTNSYEQYF.